These 23 T cell receptor beta chains came from one sample sequenced in a study of T-cell reconstitution after alpha-beta-depleted transplantation in children. Researchers prepared the TCRbeta library using unique molecular identifiers, the study reports. TCRdb reprocessed the PCR reads with MiXCR, giving one entry per CDR3 protein. The sample has 610,000 or so distinct CDR3 sequences; roughly 27% are singletons. The specimen was PBMCs, collected before TCRalphabeta/CD19-depleted stem cell transplant. Receptors originate from a boy under three years old with Wiskott-Aldrich syndrome, due to receive a stem cell transplant.

In the case of this clonotype: Mismatch with germline at one junction end may stem from a read error. This chain joins TRBV6-5 and TRBJ1-1, with D unresolved. CDR3 length equals 17 residues. Per the germline V gene, CDR1 is MNHEY and CDR2 is SVGAGI. The CDR3 sequence is CASSYVPLGGLNTEAFF. The CDR3 DNA follows: TGCGCCAGCAGTTACGTCCCACTAGGAGGACTGAACACTGAAGCTTTCTTT.

This clonotype was detected only a few times. V and J are TRBV5-5 and TRBJ2-1, with a tentative D call TRBD2 (6 bases). Trimming stripped 1 base from V and 7 bases from J, with 15 bases between. CDR1 is SGHKS, CDR2 YYEKEE, per germline (reference sequence). CDR3 length equals 15 residues. The CDR3 loop reads CASSLIGSRGNEQFF. DNA for the CDR3: TGTGCCAGCAGCTTGATTGGGTCCCGGGGGAATGAGCAGTTCTTC. Variable domain in full (rest from reference TRBV5-5 and TRBJ2-1): DAGVTQSPTHLIKTRGQQVTLRCSPISGHKSVSWYQQVLGQGPQFIFQYYEKEERGRGNFPDRFSARQFPNYSSELNVNALLLGDSALYLCASSLIGSRGNEQFFGPGTRLTVL.

The genes are TRBV20-1 and TRBJ2-2; D is ambiguous. Germline CDR1 is DFQATT and CDR2 is SNEGSKA (reference sequence). The length of the CDR3 is 16 residues. Trimming stripped 0 bases from V and 1 base from J, with 12 bases between. The CDR3 DNA sequence: TGCAGTGCTAGAGATCGAATAGCAGGGAACACCGGGGAGCTGTTTTTT. It yields the protein CSARDRIAGNTGELFF.

The chain is built from TRBV18 and TRBJ2-7; 9 positions agree with TRBD1. This CDR3 is 16 amino acids long. CDR1 and CDR2 from the germline V gene are KGHSH and LQKENI. With V trimmed by 0 bases and J by 3 bases, 6 bases remained unmatched. DNA of the CDR3: TGTGCCAGCTCACCACCAACACCGGGACAGGGCTACGAGCAGTACTTC. Encoded protein: CASSPPTPGQGYEQYF.

The J gene is TRBJ2-2, the V gene TRBV5-1; 15 bases align to TRBD2. This CDR3 is 19 amino acids long. With V trimmed by 0 bases and J by 1 base, 4 bases remained unmatched. CDR1 SGHRS and CDR2 YFSETQ come from the germline V gene. The CDR3 loop reads CASSLVGLAGGMNTGELFF. For the CDR3, the DNA is TGCGCCAGCAGCTTGGTGGGACTAGCGGGAGGAATGAACACCGGGGAGCTGTTTTTT.

This chain uses TRBV10-3 with TRBJ2-5; D ambiguous. V was pared by 4 bases and J by 5 bases, with 11 bases between. Germline assignment: CDR1 ENHRY and CDR2 SYGVKD. The length of the CDR3 is 13 residues. In nucleotides, the CDR3 is TGTGCCATCAGTGGGCTTAGTACGGAGACCCAGTACTTC. Its protein product is CAISGLSTETQYF.

This chain uses TRBV9 with TRBJ1-3, with D possibly matching TRBD1 (6 bases). Trimming shortened V by 7 bases and J by 4 bases, and 18 bases separated the two germline ends. CDR1 is SGDLS and CDR2 is YYNGEE in the germline V gene. This CDR3 comprises 15 residues. As DNA, the CDR3 is TGTGCCAGCTCCACGGGGGCCAGCGTGGGAAACACCATATATTTT. It is translated as CASSTGASVGNTIYF. The full variable domain, its missing parts supplied by reference TRBV9 and TRBJ1-3, is DSGVTQTPKHLITATGQRVTLRCSPRSGDLSVYWYQQSLDQGLQFLIQYYNGEERAKGNILERFSAQQFPDLHSELNLSSLELGDSALYFCASSTGASVGNTIYFGEGSWLTVV.

V usage is TRBV24-1 and J usage is TRBJ2-3; 8 nucleotides match TRBD2. Per the germline V gene, CDR1 is KGHDR and CDR2 is SFDVKD. Losses at the gene ends were 7 bases for V and 6 bases for J; bases not matched to a gene: 5. The CDR3 is 13 amino acids. The CDR3 protein is CATSSGSRDTQYF. CDR3 nucleotides: TGTGCCACCAGCAGCGGGAGTAGGGATACGCAGTATTTT.

The chain recombines TRBV3-1 with TRBJ2-7, with 11 bases identical to TRBD2. Germline V lookup: CDR1 LGHDT, CDR2 YNNKEL (reference sequence). The CDR3 is 15 amino acids. J gave up 5 bases and V 3 bases, and 6 bases lay outside the gene matches. The CDR3 reads CASSHRLAGSDEQYF. The CDR3, as DNA: TGTGCCAGCAGCCATAGACTAGCGGGGTCGGACGAGCAGTACTTC.

This clonotype was recorded a few times. The chain carries TRBV5-1 and TRBJ2-5; possibly TRBD1 for D (7 bases). V was pared by 3 bases and J by 2 bases, with 11 bases between. Germline V lookup: CDR1 SGHRS, CDR2 YFSETQ. The CDR3 is 14 residues long. CDR3: CASSSRGDQETQYF. Here the CDR3 DNA reads TGCGCCAGCAGCTCCAGGGGGGATCAAGAGACCCAGTACTTC.

This clonotype has just a few counts. The gene calls are TRBV28 and TRBJ1-5; D not certain. Trimming shortened V by 6 bases and J by 6 bases, and 9 bases separated the two germline ends. This CDR3 comprises 12 residues. Germline V gene lookup returns CDR1 MDHEN and CDR2 SYDVKM. CDR3 nucleotide sequence: TGTGCCAGCAGCCGACGGGTTCAGCCCCAGCATTTT. Translated, it gives CASSRRVQPQHF.

V usage is TRBV10-2 and J usage is TRBJ2-1; 9 nucleotides agree with TRBD1. This CDR3 region has 15 residues. Germline V lookup: CDR1 WSHSY, CDR2 SAAADI. With 4 bases clipped from V and 12 bases from J, the junction kept 13 bases outside the gene matches. The CDR3 bases are TGCGCCAGCAGTGCCACCCCACAGGGACAGGGAACGCAGTTCTTC. Its translation is CASSATPQGQGTQFF.

The V call is TRBV29-1, the J call TRBJ2-2, with 12 bases fitting TRBD2. V lost 5 bases and J lost 3; bases outside the gene matches: 4. CDR1 SQVTM and CDR2 ANQGSEA come from the germline V gene. This CDR3 is built from 15 residues. CDR3 sequence reads: CSVKRLAGDTGELFF. CDR3 coding DNA: TGCAGCGTTAAAAGACTAGCGGGGGACACCGGGGAGCTGTTTTTT.

This clonotype was detected a few times. The CDR3 DNA sequence: TGCAGTGCTAGAGATCCTCAGGGACGCTCCTACAATGAGCAGTTCTTC. This encodes CSARDPQGRSYNEQFF. The rearrangement uses TRBV20-1 and TRBJ2-1, with D perhaps assigned TRBD1 or TRBD2 (5 bases each). Trimming took off 0 bases at V and 0 bases at J, with 12 bases between the two ends. Germline assignment: CDR1 DFQATT and CDR2 SNEGSKA (reference sequence). The CDR3 consists of 16 residues.

A few counts support this clonotype. The chain uses TRBV6-1 and TRBJ1-1, with a tentative D call TRBD1 (6 bases). This CDR3 contains 14 residues. V was trimmed by 5 bases and J by 1 base, leaving 11 bases between them. Germline lookup yields CDR1 MNHNS and CDR2 SASEGT. The CDR3 DNA reads as TGTGCCAGCAGTAAGATGACAGGGAACACTGAAGCTTTCTTT. The encoded protein is CASSKMTGNTEAFF.

This clonotype has a handful of counts. The chain combines TRBV20-1 with TRBJ2-1; weak D call: TRBD1 (6 bases). CDR3 length: 15 residues. CDR1 is DFQATT and CDR2 is SNEGSKA in the germline V gene (reference sequence). V was trimmed by 6 bases and J by 0 bases, leaving 15 bases between them. The CDR3 sequence: CSAPGAASSYNEQFF. The CDR3 bases are TGCAGTGCCCCAGGGGCAGCGAGCTCCTACAATGAGCAGTTCTTC.

The chain recombines TRBV20-1 with TRBJ1-4, with a possible D match to TRBD1 (6 bases). In germline, CDR1 is DFQATT, CDR2 SNEGSKA (reference sequence). V was pared by 6 bases and J by 6 bases, with 14 bases between. The CDR3 contains 13 residues. The CDR3 bases are TGCAGTGCGCACAGGGTAGTCCATGAAAAACTGTTTTTT. Its translation: CSAHRVVHEKLFF.

This clonotype was seen a handful of times. This sequence joins TRBV2 and TRBJ2-1; D is undetermined. Germline V gene lookup returns CDR1 SNHLY and CDR2 FYNNEI. V shed 10 bases and J shed 5 bases, with 12 bases lying between them. This CDR3 contains 12 residues. Here the CDR3 DNA reads TGTGCCATCCGGGTCCATCACAATGAGCAGTTCTTC. It is translated as CAIRVHHNEQFF.

The chain is built from TRBV27 and TRBJ2-1; TRBD1 matches 7 bases. The length of the CDR3 is 17 residues. The V and J ends lost 0 bases and 4 bases, in that order; junction bases with no gene match: 9. Per germline, CDR1 MNHEY and CDR2 SMNVEV (reference sequence). CDR3 nucleotides: TGTGCCAGCAGTTTATCTGGACAGGTCCCTCTTTACAATGAGCAGTTCTTC. Residues: CASSLSGQVPLYNEQFF.

This clonotype has a handful of counts. The rearrangement joins TRBV6-5 to TRBJ2-3; possible D gene TRBD2, 5 bases. Trimming shortened V by 2 bases and J by 4 bases, and 13 bases separated the two germline ends. The germline CDR1 and CDR2 sequences are MNHEY and SVGAGI. This CDR3 spans 15 amino acids. CDR3: CASSYLRVGSDTQYF. The CDR3 coding sequence is TGTGCCAGCAGTTACCTGCGGGTAGGGTCAGATACGCAGTATTTT.

This clonotype has a handful of counts. This chain uses TRBV2 with TRBJ2-7, with D perhaps assigned TRBD1 or TRBD2 (5 bases each). The CDR3 has 17 residues. Germline CDR1 SNHLY, CDR2 FYNNEI. The V and J ends lost 5 bases and 2 bases respectively, with 22 bases between them. The CDR3 region is CASSLQPSGTGPYEQYF. In DNA, the CDR3 is TGTGCCAGCAGTTTACAACCCTCAGGGACGGGCCCCTACGAGCAGTACTTC.

The chain carries TRBV20-1 and TRBJ1-1; D possibly corresponds to TRBD1 (6 bases). The CDR3 contains 15 residues. V was trimmed by 3 bases and J by 3 bases, leaving 17 bases between them. Germline-derived CDR1 and CDR2 are DFQATT and SNEGSKA (reference sequence). The CDR3 loop reads CSASSPRGRDTEAFF. CDR3 DNA: TGCAGTGCTAGTTCCCCCAGGGGACGGGACACTGAAGCTTTCTTT.

This clonotype was seen a handful of times. The V gene is TRBV7-8, the J gene TRBJ1-5; the D is unclear. Germline assignment: CDR1 SGHVS and CDR2 FQNEAQ. Trimming took off 1 base at V and 4 bases at J, with 11 bases between the two ends. This CDR3 is 15 amino acids long. CDR3 nucleotides: TGTGCCAGCAGCTTAGAAGGCGGCCGAAATCAGCCCCAGCATTTT. Translation gives CASSLEGGRNQPQHF.